These 5 T cell receptor beta chains were sequenced from one sample in a study of cytomegalovirus exposure and HLA in healthy donors (dated by TCRdb to about 2017). The receptor library was made with the immunoSEQ multiplex PCR assay. For the multiplex PCR, a mixture combining 60 forward primers for TCR Vbeta segments and 13 reverse primers for TCR Jbeta segments was used. The clones in this table, taken by TCRdb from immuneACCESS, are in-frame only. Not every clone is retained; where verified, under half of the shortfall comes from an unresolved V gene, and the cause of the rest is unknown. The sample includes about 170,000 clones, with approximately 80% observed a single time. The ten largest make up about 0.77% of the sample. Sequencing input: PBMCs. The source of these receptors is a woman under 30 in good health and CMV-seronegative.

The table lists this clone with a count of one. Different DNA sequences within this sample yield the same CDR3. The chain recombines TRBV5-5 with TRBJ2-7; possible D gene TRBD2, 6 bases. Trimming removed 0 bases at V and 0 bases at J, with 10 bases between. Germline CDR1 reads SGHKS; CDR2 reads YYEKEE (reference sequence). The CDR3 runs to 15 residues. CDR3 region: CASSLAGGISYEQYF. CDR3 bases: TGTGCCAGCAGCTTGGCAGGCGGGATCTCCTACGAGCAGTACTTC.

V and J are TRBV6-1 and TRBJ2-1, with 8 bases lining up with TRBD2. After removal of 5 bases from V and 9 bases from J, the junction contained 12 bases not matched to a gene. Germline values: CDR1 MNHNS, CDR2 SASEGT. There are 15 residues in the CDR3. CDR3 in amino acids: CASSPTGLVVREQFF. Here the CDR3 DNA reads TGTGCCAGCAGTCCCACGGGACTAGTAGTCCGTGAGCAGTTCTTC.

The count of this clone is one. The CDR3 loop reads CASSLKLQGADEAFF. CDR3 nucleotide sequence: TGTGCCAGCAGTTTAAAACTACAGGGGGCCGATGAAGCTTTCTTT. The gene calls are TRBV6-6 and TRBJ1-1; 9 positions match TRBD1. Trimming took 4 bases from V and 7 from J; bases not matched to a gene: 10. This CDR3 is built from 15 residues. Germline CDR1 MNHNY, CDR2 SVGAGI (reference sequence).

The J gene is TRBJ1-2, the V gene TRBV5-1, with TRBD1 as a possible D gene (5 bases). V was cut by 4 bases and J by 2 bases, with 12 bases left in between. This CDR3 is built from 14 residues. Germline CDR1 SGHRS, CDR2 YFSETQ. The CDR3 sequence is CASSVRDVNYGYTF. CDR3 in DNA: TGCGCCAGCAGCGTCAGGGATGTGAACTATGGCTACACCTTC.

This clone has more than one count but fewer than ten. The genes are TRBV5-1 and TRBJ2-5; possible D gene TRBD2, 5 bases. V was trimmed by 4 bases and J by 1 base, leaving 11 bases between them. From germline, CDR1 is SGHRS and CDR2 YFSETQ. The CDR3 is 14 residues long. CDR3 sequence reads: CASSPSSGQETQYF. The CDR3 DNA is TGCGCCAGCAGCCCGTCGAGCGGCCAAGAGACCCAGTACTTC.